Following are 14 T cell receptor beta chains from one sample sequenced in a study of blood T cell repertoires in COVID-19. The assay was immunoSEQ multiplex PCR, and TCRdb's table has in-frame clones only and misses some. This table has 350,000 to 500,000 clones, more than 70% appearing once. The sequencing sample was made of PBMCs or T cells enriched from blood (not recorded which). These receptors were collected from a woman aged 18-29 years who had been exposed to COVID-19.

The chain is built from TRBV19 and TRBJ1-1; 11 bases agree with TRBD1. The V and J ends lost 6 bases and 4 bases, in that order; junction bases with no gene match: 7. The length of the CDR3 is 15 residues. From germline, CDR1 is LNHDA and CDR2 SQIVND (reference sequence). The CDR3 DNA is TGTGCCAGTAGCTTCTCCGGGACAGGGGGCACTGAAGCTTTCTTT. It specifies CASSFSGTGGTEAFF.

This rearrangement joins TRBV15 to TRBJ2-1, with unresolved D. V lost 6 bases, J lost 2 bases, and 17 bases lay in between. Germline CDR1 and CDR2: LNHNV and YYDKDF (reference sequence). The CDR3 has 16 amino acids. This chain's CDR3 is CATRTTKEPTYNEQFF. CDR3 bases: TGTGCCACCAGGACGACAAAGGAACCGACCTACAATGAGCAGTTCTTC.

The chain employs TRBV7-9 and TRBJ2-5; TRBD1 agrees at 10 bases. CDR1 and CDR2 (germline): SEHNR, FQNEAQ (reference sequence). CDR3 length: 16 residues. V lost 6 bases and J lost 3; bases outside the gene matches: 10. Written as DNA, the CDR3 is TGTGCCAGCAGGCCGCCTCCGGGACAGGGGAAAGAGACCCAGTACTTC. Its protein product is CASRPPPGQGKETQYF.

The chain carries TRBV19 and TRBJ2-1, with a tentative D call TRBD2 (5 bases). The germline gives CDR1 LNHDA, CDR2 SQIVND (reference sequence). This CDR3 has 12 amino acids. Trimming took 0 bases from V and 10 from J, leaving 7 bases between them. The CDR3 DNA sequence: TGTGCCAGTAGTATAGAGGGCGGGGAGCAGTTCTTC. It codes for CASSIEGGEQFF.

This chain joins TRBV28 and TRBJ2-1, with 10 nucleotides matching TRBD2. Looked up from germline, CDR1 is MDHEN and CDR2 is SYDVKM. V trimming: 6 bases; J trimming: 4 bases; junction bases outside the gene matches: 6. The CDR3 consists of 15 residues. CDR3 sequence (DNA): TGTGCCAGCAGAAAAGAAGCGGGAGGGTACAATGAGCAGTTCTTC. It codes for CASRKEAGGYNEQFF.

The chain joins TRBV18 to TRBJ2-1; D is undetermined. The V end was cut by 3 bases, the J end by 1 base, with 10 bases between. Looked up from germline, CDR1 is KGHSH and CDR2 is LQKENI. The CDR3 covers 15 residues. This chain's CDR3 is CASSPPVRSYNEQFF. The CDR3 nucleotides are TGTGCCAGCTCACCCCCCGTGCGGTCCTACAATGAGCAGTTCTTC.

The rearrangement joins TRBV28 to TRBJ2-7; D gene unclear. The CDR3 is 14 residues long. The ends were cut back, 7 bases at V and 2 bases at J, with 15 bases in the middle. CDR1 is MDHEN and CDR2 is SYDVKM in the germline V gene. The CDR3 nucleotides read TGTGCCAGCACCGAGGTAGTAAACACCTACGAGCAGTACTTC. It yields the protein CASTEVVNTYEQYF.

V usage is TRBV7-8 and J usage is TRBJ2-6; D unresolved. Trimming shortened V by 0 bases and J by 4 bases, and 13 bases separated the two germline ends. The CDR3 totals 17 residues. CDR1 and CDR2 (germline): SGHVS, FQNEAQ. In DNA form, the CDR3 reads TGTGCCAGCAGCTTAGCGTCCCCACGGGTCGGGGCCAACGTCCTGACTTTC. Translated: CASSLASPRVGANVLTF.

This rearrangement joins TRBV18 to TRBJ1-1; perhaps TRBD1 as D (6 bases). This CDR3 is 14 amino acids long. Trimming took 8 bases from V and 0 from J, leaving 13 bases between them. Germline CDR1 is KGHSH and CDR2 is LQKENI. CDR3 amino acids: CASADTGMNTEAFF. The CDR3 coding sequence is TGTGCCAGCGCAGATACAGGGATGAACACTGAAGCTTTCTTT.

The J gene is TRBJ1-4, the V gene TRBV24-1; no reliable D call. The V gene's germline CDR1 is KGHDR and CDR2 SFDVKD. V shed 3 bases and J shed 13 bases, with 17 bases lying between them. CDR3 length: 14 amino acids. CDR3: CATSDPRFAQRLFF. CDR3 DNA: TGTGCCACCAGTGATCCGCGGTTTGCCCAAAGACTGTTTTTT.

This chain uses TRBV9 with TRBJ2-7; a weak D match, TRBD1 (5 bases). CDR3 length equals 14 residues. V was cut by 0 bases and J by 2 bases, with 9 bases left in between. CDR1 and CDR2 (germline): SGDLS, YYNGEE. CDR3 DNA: TGTGCCAGCAGCGTAGCGCTGGGGCCCTACGAGCAGTACTTC. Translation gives CASSVALGPYEQYF.

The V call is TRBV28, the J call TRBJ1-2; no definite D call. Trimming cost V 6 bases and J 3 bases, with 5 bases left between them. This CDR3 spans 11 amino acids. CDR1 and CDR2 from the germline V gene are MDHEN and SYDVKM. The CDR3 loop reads CASRRDYGYTF. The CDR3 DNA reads TGTGCCAGCAGGCGCGACTATGGCTACACCTTC.

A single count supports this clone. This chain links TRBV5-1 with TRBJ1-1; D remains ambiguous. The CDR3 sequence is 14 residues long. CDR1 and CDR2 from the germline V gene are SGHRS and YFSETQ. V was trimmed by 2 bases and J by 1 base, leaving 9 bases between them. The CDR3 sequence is CASSFFDKNTEAFF. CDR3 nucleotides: TGCGCCAGCAGCTTCTTCGACAAGAACACTGAAGCTTTCTTT.

As DNA, the CDR3 is TGTGCCAGCAGCTATACCCGGGGACAAGCAAACACAGATACGCAGTATTTT. Translated: CASSYTRGQANTDTQYF. V usage is TRBV7-9 and J usage is TRBJ2-3, with a possible D match to TRBD1 (6 bases). V lost 4 bases, J lost 2 bases, and 19 bases lay in between. CDR1 is SEHNR, CDR2 FQNEAQ, per germline (reference sequence). The CDR3 spans 17 residues.